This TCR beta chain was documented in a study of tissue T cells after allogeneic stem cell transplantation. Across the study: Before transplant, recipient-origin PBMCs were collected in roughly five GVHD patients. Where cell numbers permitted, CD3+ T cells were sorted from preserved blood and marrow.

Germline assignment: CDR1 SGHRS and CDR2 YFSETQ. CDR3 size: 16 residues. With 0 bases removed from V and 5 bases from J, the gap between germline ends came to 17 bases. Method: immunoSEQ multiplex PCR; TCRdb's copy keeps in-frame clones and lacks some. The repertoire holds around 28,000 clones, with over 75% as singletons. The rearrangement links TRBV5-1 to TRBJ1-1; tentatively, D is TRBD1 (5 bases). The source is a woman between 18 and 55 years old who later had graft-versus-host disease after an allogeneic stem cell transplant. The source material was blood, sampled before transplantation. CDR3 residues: CASSLAMQGGGTEAFF. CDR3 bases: TGCGCCAGCAGCTTGGCCATGCAGGGAGGAGGAACTGAAGCTTTCTTT.